The clone carrying this TCR beta chain has a handful of counts. This CDR3 spans 13 amino acids. CDR1 is SGHTA and CDR2 is FQGTGA in the germline V gene. V shed 3 bases and J shed 5 bases, with 10 bases lying between them. The data were obtained in a study of tumour-infiltrating T cells in Burkitt lymphoma. Study at large: Survival, overall and progression-free, tracked with productive clonality.

Assay: immunoSEQ multiplex PCR; the TCRdb copy retains only in-frame clones and omits some. Seen here are some 5,000 clones, approximately 13% observed once, and the top ten hold about a quarter. J is TRBJ2-5 and V is TRBV7-3, with D possibly matching TRBD1 (5 bases). This TCR was sampled from a human donor with Burkitt lymphoma. Sequencing was done on a sample of tumor tissue. The CDR3 protein is CASSLGLWETQYF. The CDR3 coding sequence is TGTGCCAGCAGCTTGGGGCTCTGGGAGACCCAGTACTTC.